The rows below give T cell receptor beta chains drawn from one sample of a study of T cells in Graves' hyperthyroidism and ophthalmopathy. TCRdb ran MiXCR on the multiplex PCR reads and lists one entry per CDR3 protein. The sample lists hundreds of thousands of distinct CDR3 sequences; around 20% were seen once. The sample taken for sequencing was blood. The receptors come from a woman aged 50 to 60 with Graves' hyperthyroidism that later progressed to Graves' ophthalmopathy. CDR3s include the opening cysteine and the closing phenylalanine or tryptophan. The order of the fields is V gene, clone size, J gene, D gene, CDR3 protein, CDR3 DNA. The D gene is left open where the match is weak. Expanded clones get a size class; other rows say once, few or many, or leave the size out.

V: TRBV3-1
size: many
J: TRBJ2-1
D: NA
CDR3: CASSRDRDPRFNEQFF
DNA: TGTGCCAGCAGCCGTGACCGGGACCCCCGGTTCAATGAGCAGTTCTTC

V: TRBV7-2
size: many
J: TRBJ1-5
D: NA
CDR3: CASSLEISNQPQHF
DNA: TGTGCCAGCAGCTTGGAGATCAGCAATCAGCCCCAGCATTTT

V: TRBV29-1
size: many
J: TRBJ2-7
D: NA
CDR3: CSVEGIGSYEQYF
DNA: TGCAGCGTTGAAGGTATAGGGTCTTACGAGCAGTACTTC

V: TRBV11-2
size: NA
J: TRBJ1-5
D: NA
CDR3: CASRRIDSQPQHF
DNA: TGTGCCAGCAGACGCATTGACAGCCAGCCCCAGCATTTT

V: TRBV15
size: few
J: TRBJ1-4
D: NA
CDR3: CATSRDLGSREKLFF
DNA: TGTGCCACCAGCAGAGATCTTGGATCTCGGGAAAAACTGTTTTTT

V: TRBV19
size: NA
J: TRBJ1-1
D: NA
CDR3: CASSAGRANEAFF
DNA: TGTGCCAGTAGTGCCGGCCGCGCCAATGAAGCTTTCTTT

V: TRBV27
size: many
J: TRBJ2-3
D: TRBD2
CDR3: CASSYTSGPTDTQYF
DNA: TGTGCCAGCAGCTACACTAGCGGACCCACAGATACGCAGTATTTT

V: TRBV27
size: few
J: TRBJ2-7
D: NA
CDR3: CASSPLDYSYEQYF
DNA: TGTGCCAGCAGTCCACTAGACTACTCCTACGAGCAGTACTTC

V: TRBV7-9
size: many
J: TRBJ2-3
D: NA
CDR3: CASSLSIPGVDTQYF
DNA: TGTGCCAGCAGCTTAAGCATCCCCGGGGTAGATACGCAGTATTTT

V: TRBV10-2
size: few
J: TRBJ1-6
D: TRBD1
CDR3: CASAPGQGINSPLHF
DNA: TGCGCCAGTGCCCCGGGACAGGGTATCAATTCACCCCTCCACTTT

V: TRBV29-1
size: NA
J: TRBJ2-1
D: NA
CDR3: CSVDPPRPSSYNEQFF
DNA: TGCAGCGTTGATCCTCCCAGGCCGAGCTCCTACAATGAGCAGTTCTTC

V: TRBV6-2/TRBV6-3
size: many
J: TRBJ2-5
D: TRBD2
CDR3: CASSSRTSGGQETQYF
DNA: TGTGCCAGCAGCTCACGGACTAGCGGGGGACAAGAGACCCAGTACTTC

V: TRBV6-1
size: few
J: TRBJ1-2
D: NA
CDR3: CASSSTTTGGRSGYTF
DNA: TGTGCCAGCAGTTCAACAACTACGGGGGGGAGAAGTGGCTACACCTTC

V: TRBV6-1
size: few
J: TRBJ2-1
D: NA
CDR3: CASSEDRSSYNEQFF
DNA: TGTGCCAGCAGTGAAGACAGGAGCTCCTACAATGAGCAGTTCTTC

V: TRBV5-1
size: many
J: TRBJ2-7
D: TRBD1
CDR3: CASSSHRGDQYEQYF
DNA: TGCGCCAGCAGCTCCCACAGGGGCGACCAGTACGAGCAGTACTTC

V: TRBV11-2
size: many
J: TRBJ2-5
D: NA
CDR3: CASSLDSGRIHQETQYF
DNA: TGTGCCAGCAGCTTAGACTCAGGGAGGATCCATCAAGAGACCCAGTACTTC

V: TRBV7-8
size: few
J: TRBJ1-4
D: NA
CDR3: CASSLSGGSATNEKLFF
DNA: TGTGCCAGCAGCTTATCGGGGGGCTCTGCAACTAATGAAAAACTGTTTTTT

V: TRBV7-2
size: many
J: TRBJ1-4
D: NA
CDR3: CASSPGGTTNEKLFF
DNA: TGTGCCAGCAGCCCCGGGGGGACCACTAATGAAAAACTGTTTTTT

V: TRBV20-1
size: NA
J: TRBJ1-2
D: NA
CDR3: CSASSVRVYGYTF
DNA: TGCAGTGCTAGTTCCGTGCGGGTCTATGGCTACACCTTC

V: TRBV5-4
size: many
J: TRBJ1-2
D: TRBD1
CDR3: CASSRTGTGVYGYTF
DNA: TGTGCCAGCAGCCGCACCGGGACAGGGGTCTATGGCTACACCTTC

V: TRBV20-1
size: NA
J: TRBJ2-3
D: NA
CDR3: CSARGGLADTQYF
DNA: TGCAGTGCTAGGGGGGGGCTAGCGGATACGCAGTATTTT

V: TRBV7-9
size: NA
J: TRBJ1-6
D: TRBD1
CDR3: CASSISGTAVSPLHF
DNA: TGTGCCAGCAGCATATCCGGGACAGCGGTTTCACCCCTCCACTTT

V: TRBV7-8
size: NA
J: TRBJ2-2
D: NA
CDR3: CASSLAEGVYTGELFF
DNA: TGTGCCAGCAGCTTAGCAGAGGGGGTCTACACCGGGGAGCTGTTTTTT

V: TRBV4-2
size: NA
J: TRBJ2-5
D: TRBD1
CDR3: CASSQAVDRGPEGTQYF
DNA: TGTGCCAGCAGCCAAGCGGTGGACAGGGGGCCGGAAGGGACCCAGTACTTC

V: TRBV12-3/TRBV12-4
size: few
J: TRBJ1-6
D: NA
CDR3: CAGRDNSPLHF
DNA: TGTGCCGGCAGGGATAATTCACCCCTCCACTTT

V: TRBV5-1
size: many
J: TRBJ2-3
D: NA
CDR3: CASSPTISSTDTQYF
DNA: TGCGCCAGCAGTCCCACCATATCCAGCACAGATACGCAGTATTTT

V: TRBV19
size: NA
J: TRBJ1-4
D: NA
CDR3: CASSALRTAGTNEKLFF
DNA: TGTGCCAGTAGTGCCCTCAGGACGGCGGGGACTAATGAAAAACTGTTTTTT

V: TRBV30
size: NA
J: TRBJ2-7
D: TRBD1
CDR3: CAWRTGGTYEQYF
DNA: TGTGCCTGGAGAACAGGGGGCACCTACGAGCAGTACTTC

V: TRBV9
size: many
J: TRBJ1-2
D: NA
CDR3: CASSDPGNYGYTF
DNA: TGTGCCAGCAGCGATCCAGGGAACTATGGCTACACCTTC

V: TRBV3-1
size: few
J: TRBJ1-4
D: NA
CDR3: CASSDGRSGKLFF
DNA: TGTGCCAGCAGCGACGGGCGGTCAGGGAAACTGTTTTTT

V: TRBV19
size: few
J: TRBJ2-6
D: NA
CDR3: CASGILSSGANVLTF
DNA: TGTGCCAGTGGGATATTAAGCTCTGGGGCCAACGTCCTGACTTTC

V: TRBV6-1
size: NA
J: TRBJ1-5
D: NA
CDR3: CASSGGGDWQPQHF
DNA: TGTGCCAGCAGTGGAGGTGGGGATTGGCAGCCCCAGCATTTT

V: TRBV7-8
size: many
J: TRBJ2-7
D: NA
CDR3: CASNRVGGSYEQYF
DNA: TGTGCCAGCAACCGGGTGGGCGGCTCCTACGAGCAGTACTTC

V: TRBV5-6
size: few
J: TRBJ1-1
D: NA
CDR3: CASSPPKELMNTEAFF
DNA: TGTGCCAGCAGCCCGCCGAAGGAACTCATGAACACTGAAGCTTTCTTT

V: TRBV6-6
size: NA
J: TRBJ2-2
D: NA
CDR3: CASSYSTPGGTGELFF
DNA: TGTGCCAGCAGTTACTCGACCCCCGGGGGCACCGGGGAGCTGTTTTTT

V: TRBV5-1
size: NA
J: TRBJ2-7
D: NA
CDR3: CASSLTALSYEQYF
DNA: TGCGCCAGCAGCTTGACAGCCCTTAGCTACGAGCAGTACTTC

V: TRBV11-2
size: NA
J: TRBJ1-1
D: NA
CDR3: CASSSALRGPVPEAFF
DNA: TGTGCCAGCAGCTCTGCCCTACGGGGGCCCGTCCCTGAAGCTTTCTTT

V: TRBV7-9
size: few
J: TRBJ1-4
D: TRBD1
CDR3: CASSLSGQPNEKLFF
DNA: TGTGCCAGCAGCCTCTCGGGACAGCCCAATGAAAAACTGTTTTTT

V: TRBV18
size: many
J: TRBJ2-1
D: TRBD2
CDR3: CASSPRGRVDNEQFF
DNA: TGTGCCAGCTCACCACGGGGGAGGGTGGACAATGAGCAGTTCTTC

V: TRBV11-2
size: many
J: TRBJ2-5
D: TRBD2
CDR3: CASSLDLLAGEQTQYF
DNA: TGTGCCAGCAGCTTAGATTTGCTAGCGGGGGAACAGACCCAGTACTTC

V: TRBV12-3/TRBV12-4
size: many
J: TRBJ1-1
D: NA
CDR3: CASSPVPGHRRDTEAFF
DNA: TGTGCCAGCAGTCCTGTCCCGGGACACCGGAGGGACACTGAAGCTTTCTTT

V: TRBV12-3/TRBV12-4
size: few
J: TRBJ1-2
D: NA
CDR3: CASSSLSLGGGYTF
DNA: TGTGCCAGCAGTTCCCTATCACTCGGCGGAGGCTACACCTTC

V: TRBV4-1
size: NA
J: TRBJ2-7
D: NA
CDR3: CASSPALASARIEQYF
DNA: TGCGCCAGCAGCCCCGCCCTAGCGTCTGCGAGGATCGAGCAGTACTTC

V: TRBV29-1
size: NA
J: TRBJ1-2
D: TRBD1
CDR3: CSVFADRGEANYGYTF
DNA: TGCAGCGTTTTCGCGGACAGGGGGGAAGCTAACTATGGCTACACCTTC

V: TRBV12-5
size: NA
J: TRBJ2-6
D: NA
CDR3: CASGLTGTGANVLTF
DNA: TGTGCTAGTGGATTAACAGGGACCGGGGCCAACGTCCTGACTTTC

V: TRBV7-9
size: few
J: TRBJ1-1
D: NA
CDR3: CASSLSFRGGGTEAFF
DNA: TGTGCCAGCAGCTTAAGCTTCCGGGGGGGAGGCACTGAAGCTTTCTTT

V: TRBV20-1
size: many
J: TRBJ2-1
D: NA
CDR3: CSARARAASLYNEQFF
DNA: TGCAGTGCTAGAGCTCGAGCGGCGAGCCTCTACAATGAGCAGTTCTTC

V: TRBV12-5
size: few
J: TRBJ1-4
D: NA
CDR3: CASGFLVPTGPNEKLFF
DNA: TGTGCTAGTGGTTTTCTTGTCCCCACAGGGCCTAATGAAAAACTGTTTTTT

V: TRBV5-1
size: few
J: TRBJ2-1
D: NA
CDR3: CASSFLIRYNEQFF
DNA: TGCGCCAGCAGCTTCCTAATAAGATACAATGAGCAGTTCTTC

V: TRBV11-2
size: many
J: TRBJ2-1
D: TRBD2
CDR3: CASSPAPGGYNEQFF
DNA: TGTGCCAGCAGCCCCGCACCGGGGGGCTACAATGAGCAGTTCTTC

V: TRBV19
size: NA
J: TRBJ2-2
D: TRBD1
CDR3: CASRQQGVTNTGELFF
DNA: TGTGCCAGTCGACAACAGGGGGTTACGAACACCGGGGAGCTGTTTTTT

V: TRBV24-1
size: NA
J: TRBJ2-2
D: NA
CDR3: CATSDRARGELFF
DNA: TGTGCCACCAGCGACCGTGCCCGTGGGGAGCTGTTTTTT

V: TRBV7-9
size: NA
J: TRBJ1-5
D: TRBD1
CDR3: CASSYGTGEGNQPQHF
DNA: TGTGCCAGCAGTTACGGGACAGGGGAAGGCAATCAGCCCCAGCATTTT